The present entry profiles one T cell receptor beta chain with its context. Which antigen it targets is not known. No quality values exist for individual bases; no much larger clone is one base distant. The sample comes from a study of PD-1 blockade in classical Hodgkin lymphoma (dated by TCRdb to 2019 to 2021). General notes on the study: Nivolumab dosing was 3 mg/kg intravenously every 2 weeks, continuing until either disease progression or unacceptable toxicity. To define a peripheral blood immune signature of response to PD-1 blockade in classical Hodgkin lymphoma, the study combined TCR beta sequencing with CyTOF.

Genomic DNA was isolated using the Qiagen DNeasy kit from unsorted PBMCs as well as from negatively selected CD4+ and CD8+ fractions. Using primers that anneal to V and J segments, immunoSEQ multiplex PCR amplified the TCR beta CDR3 regions. A synthetic immune receptor repertoire was used to minimize amplification bias, and remaining bias was computationally removed after sequencing. Per the source publication's procedure: Repertoire diversity was quantified as the Shannon entropy index using custom Python scripts. The unsorted, CD4+ and CD8+ repertoires were each analyzed separately, with the exception of combined analyses, where CD4+ and CD8+ sequences were merged in silico. A clone counted as expanded when the clone's frequency after treatment rose at least 2-fold relative to C1D1, and clones undetected at baseline were given a pseudocount of 0.5. Singleton clones were defined as clones with 0 or 1 copy at C1D1, and non-singleton clones were defined as clones with 2 or more copies. Clones expanded in unsorted samples were annotated as CD4+, CD8+ or unknown by matching protein sequences in sorted samples from the same patient. Diversity changes from C1D1 to C4D1 were tested in paired samples using Wilcoxon tests. TCRdb took this table from immuneACCESS and kept in-frame rearrangements with V and J called. Such tables lack part of the clones; where checked against another copy, unresolved V genes explain under half of the gap, and the rest is unexplained. Clonal size and the V and J genes are those of that table, whereas D and trimming came from the DNA. This sample lists about 21,000 clones; 70% to 80% were detected once. Less than 20% of the sample rests with the top ten.

The investigation overall reported the following: Among trial patients, those achieving complete response had baseline diversity similar to that of newly diagnosed patients, while diversity was significantly lower in partial responders and progressors. A significant rise by C4D1 was seen in CD4+ but not CD8+ TCR diversity (p=0.0027 vs p=0.16), with the rise being most apparent in complete responders (p=0.02). Newly diagnosed patients were reported to have lower baseline TCR diversity than healthy donors, and relapsed/refractory patients were reported to have lower baseline TCR diversity still. Patients starting nivolumab less than 1 year after ASCT had lower diversity and were excluded from later analyses to avoid confounding by immune reconstitution. The study was restricted to a single clinical trial cohort, and the causes of repertoire differences, possibly disease activity or prior therapy, were left undefined.

CDR1 and CDR2 were assigned from the germline V gene as MNHNS and SASEGT. V gives up 2 bases and J gives up 5 bases, and the segment between their germline ends measures 8 bases. The cysteine opens and the phenylalanine closes a CDR3 of 13 amino acids. The kept DNA is CDR3 alone, 39 bases in frame from the first base. The sample's time point label, in plain terms: cycle 4 day 1 (C4D1), after about 6 weeks of nivolumab. Every trial patient had relapsed following autologous stem cell transplantation, and prior brentuximab vedotin exposure was what differed among cohorts A, B and C. The trial cohort comprised around 60 patients with relapsed/refractory classical Hodgkin lymphoma whose best overall responses were complete response, partial response or progressive disease. Single-agent nivolumab was administered to trial patients in the multi-cohort phase II CheckMate 205 trial. An independent review committee assessed best overall response using the 2007 International Working Group response criteria. PBMCs from the trial were collected at three points: immediately before nivolumab initiation (C1D1), and during therapy at cycle 2 day 1 and cycle 4 day 1. Peripheral blood was collected in 8 mL Vacutainer Cell Preparation Tubes, from which PBMCs were isolated by centrifugation and then cryopreserved.

The specimen was peripheral blood mononuclear cells (PBMCs), collected before the fourth cycle of nivolumab. The TCR originated in a human donor with classical Hodgkin lymphoma. The chain uses TRBV6-1 and TRBJ2-3; TRBD1 is a possible D gene, resting on 5 matching bases. The bases read TGTGCCAGCAGTGAAAGGCAGGGAGATACGCAGTATTTT. Its protein product is CASSERQGDTQYF.